The rows below give T cell receptor beta chains drawn from one sample of a study of radiotherapy plus CTLA-4 blockade in lung cancer. Clones were sequenced by immunoSEQ multiplex PCR, and TCRdb holds only the in-frame ones, with some missing. Among 50,000 to 65,000 clones listed, about four fifths were seen once. The sequencing used peripheral blood, collected from a patient treated with radiotherapy plus ipilimumab. The receptors stem from a human donor with non-small cell lung cancer who had a complete response to radiotherapy plus ipilimumab. CDR3s include the opening cysteine and the closing phenylalanine or tryptophan. A D gene is named only where the DNA matches it firmly. Expanded clones get a size class; other rows say once, few or many, or leave the size out.

TGCGCCAGCAGCTTGGGGGTTGGACAGGCAATGGAGACCCAGTACTTC,CASSLGVGQAMETQYF,TRBV5-1,TRBD1,TRBJ2-5,NA
TGTGCCAGCAGCTCGCTGTCTGACAGGGGGCTCGAGCAGTACTTC,CASSSLSDRGLEQYF,TRBV7-9,TRBD1,TRBJ2-7,NA
TGTGCCAGCAGCCCTTTGGACAGGGGGCATAGAAGCACTGAAGCTTTCTTT,CASSPLDRGHRSTEAFF,TRBV7-9,TRBD1,TRBJ1-1,few
TGTGCCAGCAGCTTAGTGGGTAGCGGGGGCTTCGAGCAGTACTTC,CASSLVGSGGFEQYF,TRBV7-2,TRBD2,TRBJ2-7,NA
TGTGCCAGCAGGAGCGGGACTTACGAGCAGTACTTC,CASRSGTYEQYF,TRBV2,TRBD2,TRBJ2-7,few
TGTGCCAGCAGCTTAGCTGCGGCCAGTAATGAAAAACTGTTTTTT,CASSLAAASNEKLFF,TRBV7-2,NA,TRBJ1-4,NA
TGTGCCAGCAAAAGCGGGAGGGCCCCGGACACCGGGGAGCTGTTTTTT,CASKSGRAPDTGELFF,TRBV6-4,TRBD2,TRBJ2-2,NA
TGTGCCACCAGCAGAGGCAGCGGGAGGGTTTCGGAGCAGTTCTTC,CATSRGSGRVSEQFF,TRBV15,TRBD2,TRBJ2-1,few
TGTGCCAGCTCACCCGTCAGCAGGGGACAGCCCCAGCATTTT,CASSPVSRGQPQHF,TRBV18,NA,TRBJ1-5,NA
TGTGCCAGCTCACCACCTATTGGCCACCCGAACACTGAAGCTTTCTTT,CASSPPIGHPNTEAFF,TRBV18,NA,TRBJ1-1,NA
TGTGCCAGCAGCTTAATTAGCGGAGCAACTAATGAAAAACTGTTTTTT,CASSLISGATNEKLFF,TRBV7-9,NA,TRBJ1-4,NA
TGTGCCAGCAGTTCAGTAGCGGGAGGGAACACCGGGGAGCTGTTTTTT,CASSSVAGGNTGELFF,TRBV27,TRBD2,TRBJ2-2,NA
TGTGCCAGCAGCTTAGGGGCAGGGCCCTCCCAAGAGACCCAGTACTTC,CASSLGAGPSQETQYF,TRBV7-9,NA,TRBJ2-5,NA
TGTGCCATAGGGACAGCCACTAACTATGGCTACACCTTC,CAIGTATNYGYTF,TRBV10-3,TRBD1,TRBJ1-2,NA
TGCGCCAGCAGCCAAGTGGGGGGGGCCCTCTCTGGGGCCAACGTCCTGACTTTC,CASSQVGGALSGANVLTF,TRBV4-3,NA,TRBJ2-6,NA
TGTGCCAGCACCCAGGACTTTTCCACAGATACGCAGTATTTT,CASTQDFSTDTQYF,TRBV9,NA,TRBJ2-3,few
TGTGCCAGCTCACCAGAAGGCGGCAGTACCTACGAGCAGTACTTC,CASSPEGGSTYEQYF,TRBV18,NA,TRBJ2-7,NA
TGCGCCAGCAGCTTCTATGCTAGCGCCGATGAGCAGTTCTTC,CASSFYASADEQFF,TRBV5-1,NA,TRBJ2-1,NA
TGCGCCAGCAGCCAAGAAAGGCGGAGCTCTGGAAACACCATATATTTT,CASSQERRSSGNTIYF,TRBV4-3,NA,TRBJ1-3,NA
TGCGCCAGCAGCCAAGACGGCAGGGGAGCATATGGCTACACCTTC,CASSQDGRGAYGYTF,TRBV4-3,NA,TRBJ1-2,NA
TGCGCCAGCAGCCAAGACCCGACAGGGGGCCAGTTTAATGAAAAACTGTTTTTT,CASSQDPTGGQFNEKLFF,TRBV4-3,TRBD1,TRBJ1-4,NA
TGCGCCAGCAGTGCGGGGAGGACGGGGAGTGGGGCCAACGTCCTGACTTTC,CASSAGRTGSGANVLTF,TRBV10-1,NA,TRBJ2-6,NA
TGTGCCAGCAGCGTAGACTGGGGCCCCTCGTATGGCTACACCTTC,CASSVDWGPSYGYTF,TRBV9,NA,TRBJ1-2,NA
TGTGCCAGCAGCCGCACAGGGTATGAGCAGTTCTTC,CASSRTGYEQFF,TRBV7-9,NA,TRBJ2-1,NA
TGTGCCAGCAGCTTAGTCTACAGGGAGAGAAACACCATATATTTT,CASSLVYRERNTIYF,TRBV7-9,NA,TRBJ1-3,NA
TGTGCCAGCAGTTCCGGGGGGTCGACGAACACCGGGGAGCTGTTTTTT,CASSSGGSTNTGELFF,TRBV2,TRBD2,TRBJ2-2,NA